The present T cell receptor (beta chain) was sequenced within a study of OX40 agonist ivuxolimab in advanced cancers. Turning to the study itself: Hepatocellular carcinoma, melanoma, renal cell or head and neck cancer occurred in dose-escalation patients.

The assay was immunoSEQ multiplex PCR, and TCRdb's table has in-frame clones only and misses some. The data show about 94,000 clones, with around nine tenths seen just once and about 0.87% held by the top ten. Samples of blood were obtained at baseline, on cycle 4 day 1, and on cycle 7 day 1. The CDR3 length is 18 residues. The germline V gene has CDR1 MDHEN and CDR2 SYDVKM. Trimming at V came to 6 bases and at J to 0 bases, leaving 9 bases not matched to a gene. The clonotype originates from an adult with an advanced solid tumor such as melanoma, head and neck, liver or kidney cancer. V usage is TRBV28 and J usage is TRBJ1-5; TRBD1 aligns across 12 bases. Sequenced here: CD4+ or CD8+ T cells sorted from blood, sampled in a trial of the OX40 agonist ivuxolimab. CDR3 in DNA: TGTGCCAGCAGCGAGGGACAGGGGGCTCCTTATAGCAATCAGCCCCAGCATTTT. Protein product: CASSEGQGAPYSNQPQHF.